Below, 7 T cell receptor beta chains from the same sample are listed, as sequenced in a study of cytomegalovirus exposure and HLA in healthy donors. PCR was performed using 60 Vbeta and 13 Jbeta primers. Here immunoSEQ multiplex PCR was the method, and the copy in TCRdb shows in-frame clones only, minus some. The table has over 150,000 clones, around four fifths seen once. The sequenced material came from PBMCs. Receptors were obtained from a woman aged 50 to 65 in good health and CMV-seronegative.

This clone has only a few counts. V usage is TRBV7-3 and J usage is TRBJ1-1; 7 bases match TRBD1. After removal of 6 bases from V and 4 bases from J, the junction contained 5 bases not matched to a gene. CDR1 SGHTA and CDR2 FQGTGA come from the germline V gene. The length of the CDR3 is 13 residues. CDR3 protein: CASRETGSTEAFF. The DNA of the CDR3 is TGTGCCAGCAGGGAGACAGGGTCCACTGAAGCTTTCTTT.

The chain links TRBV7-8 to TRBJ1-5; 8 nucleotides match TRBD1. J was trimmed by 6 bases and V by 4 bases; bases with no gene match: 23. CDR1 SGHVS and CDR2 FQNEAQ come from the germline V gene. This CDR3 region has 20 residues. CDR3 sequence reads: CASSSTGQGLEFLSPQPQHF. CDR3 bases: TGTGCCAGCAGCTCAACCGGACAGGGTCTTGAATTTTTGTCCCCTCAGCCCCAGCATTTT.

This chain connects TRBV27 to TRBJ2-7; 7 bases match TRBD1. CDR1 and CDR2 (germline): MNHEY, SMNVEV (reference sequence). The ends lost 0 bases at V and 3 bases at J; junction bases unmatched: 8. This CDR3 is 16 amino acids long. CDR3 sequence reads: CASSLSTGTAIYEQYF. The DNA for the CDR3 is TGTGCCAGCAGTTTATCTACCGGGACAGCGATCTACGAGCAGTACTTC.

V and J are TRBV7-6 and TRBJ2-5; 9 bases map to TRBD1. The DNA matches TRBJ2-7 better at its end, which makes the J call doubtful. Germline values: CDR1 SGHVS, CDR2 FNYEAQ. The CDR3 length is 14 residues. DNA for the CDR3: TGTGCCAGTCAGGACAGGGGACTTTCCTACGAGCAGTACTTC. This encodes CASQDRGLSYEQYF.

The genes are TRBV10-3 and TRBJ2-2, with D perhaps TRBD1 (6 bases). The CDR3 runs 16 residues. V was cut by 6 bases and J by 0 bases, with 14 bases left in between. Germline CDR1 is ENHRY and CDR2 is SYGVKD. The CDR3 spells CAIREAGTPNTGELFF. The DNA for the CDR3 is TGTGCCATCAGAGAAGCCGGGACACCGAACACCGGGGAGCTGTTTTTT.

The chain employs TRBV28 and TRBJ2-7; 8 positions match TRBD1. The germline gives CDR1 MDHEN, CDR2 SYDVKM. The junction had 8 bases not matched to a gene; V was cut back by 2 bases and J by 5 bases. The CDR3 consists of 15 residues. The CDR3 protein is CASSLQTGVVNEQYF. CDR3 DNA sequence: TGTGCCAGCAGTTTACAGACAGGGGTAGTAAACGAGCAGTACTTC.

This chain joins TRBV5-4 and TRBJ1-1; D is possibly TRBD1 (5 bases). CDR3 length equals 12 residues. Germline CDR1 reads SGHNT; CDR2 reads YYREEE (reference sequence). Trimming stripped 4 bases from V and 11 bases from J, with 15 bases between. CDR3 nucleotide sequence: TGTGCCAGCAGCCCGGGGGGAGTAATGGCTTTCTTT. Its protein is CASSPGGVMAFF.